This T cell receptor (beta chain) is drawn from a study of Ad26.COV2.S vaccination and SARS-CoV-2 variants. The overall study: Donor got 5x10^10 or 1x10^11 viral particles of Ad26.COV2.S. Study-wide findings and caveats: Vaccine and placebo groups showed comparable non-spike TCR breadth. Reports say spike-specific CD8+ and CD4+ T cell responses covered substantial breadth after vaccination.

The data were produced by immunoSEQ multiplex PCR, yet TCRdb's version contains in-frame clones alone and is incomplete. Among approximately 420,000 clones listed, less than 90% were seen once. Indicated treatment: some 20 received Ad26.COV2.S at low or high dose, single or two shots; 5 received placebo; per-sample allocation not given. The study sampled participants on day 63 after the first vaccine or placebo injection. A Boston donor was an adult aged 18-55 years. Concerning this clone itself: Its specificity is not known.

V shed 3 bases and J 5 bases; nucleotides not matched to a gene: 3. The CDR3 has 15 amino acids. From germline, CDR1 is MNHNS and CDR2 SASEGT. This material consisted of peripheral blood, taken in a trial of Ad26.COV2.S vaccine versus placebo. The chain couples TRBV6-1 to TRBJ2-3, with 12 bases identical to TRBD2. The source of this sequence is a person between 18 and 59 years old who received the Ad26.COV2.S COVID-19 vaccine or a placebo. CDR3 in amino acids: CASSELAGGQDTQYF. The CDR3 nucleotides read TGTGCCAGCAGTGAGCTAGCGGGGGGGCAAGATACGCAGTATTTT.